A single sample is the source of the 13 T cell receptor beta chains below, sequenced in a study of blood T cells in healthy people across ages. A sample-barcoded 5' primer and a J-beta primer mix were used in a second PCR of roughly 7 to 11 cycles. MiXCR was run by TCRdb on the 5' RACE reads, yielding one entry per CDR3 protein. The data contain fewer than 1,000,000 distinct CDR3 sequences, around 43% of them singletons. Sequenced sample: blood. The receptors here all came from a man in his fifties or sixties in good health.

In the case of this clonotype: The junction departs from the called germline gene at one end, perhaps through a read error. This chain uses TRBV10-3 with TRBJ2-3; TRBD1 matches 9 bases. CDR3 length: 15 amino acids. Germline assignment: CDR1 ENHRY and CDR2 SYGVKD. The CDR3 reads CTISDTGGLADTQYF. In DNA form, the CDR3 reads TGTACCATCAGTGACACAGGGGGCCTCGCAGATACGCAGTATTTT.

The chain has TRBV10-3 and TRBJ2-6, with D perhaps assigned TRBD1 or TRBD2 (5 bases each). V was shortened by 7 bases and J by 0 bases, with 10 bases between the two germline ends. CDR3 length: 15 amino acids. Germline values: CDR1 ENHRY, CDR2 SYGVKD. CDR3 sequence (DNA): TGTGCCATCACCGCTGGGGGCTCTGGGGCCAACGTCCTGACTTTC. It is translated as CAITAGGSGANVLTF.

The CDR3 sequence is CSVLTGEGTEAFF. The CDR3 DNA reads TGCAGCGTTCTGACAGGGGAGGGGACTGAAGCTTTCTTT. This rearrangement joins TRBV29-1 to TRBJ1-1, with 8 bases matching TRBD1. The CDR3 spans 13 residues. Germline V lookup: CDR1 SQVTM, CDR2 ANQGSEA. The V and J ends lost 5 bases and 5 bases, in that order; junction bases with no gene match: 7.

The chain combines TRBV7-8 with TRBJ2-5, with 7 bases that match TRBD1. V was pared by 1 base and J by 1 base, with 9 bases of the junction left unmatched. Per germline, CDR1 SGHVS and CDR2 FQNEAQ. The CDR3 is made up of 17 amino acids. The CDR3 DNA follows: TGTGCCAGCAGCTTAGTCCGACAGGGTTTGGGCCAAGAGACCCAGTACTTC. It codes for CASSLVRQGLGQETQYF.

The table lists this clonotype with a few counts. The chain is built from TRBV28 and TRBJ2-4, with TRBD2 matching over 8 bases. Matching the DNA end better, TRBJ2-7 makes the J call doubtful. The CDR3 is 13 residues long. Germline CDR1 MDHEN, CDR2 SYDVKM. DNA for the CDR3: TGTGCCAGCACCCGGGGGGGTACCTACGAGCAGTACTTC. Translating gives CASTRGGTYEQYF.

The chain couples TRBV5-1 to TRBJ2-3; possible D gene TRBD1, 6 bases. The germline gives CDR1 SGHRS, CDR2 YFSETQ. The germline V and J ends were trimmed by 4 bases and 9 bases, with 21 bases remaining between them. This CDR3 region has 15 residues. CDR3 in DNA: TGCGCCAGCAGCACGGGACAATCGAGCCCTAGGACGCAGTATTTT. This codes for CASSTGQSSPRTQYF.

V gene TRBV6-2 or TRBV6-3 combines with J gene TRBJ1-1; D remains unclear. Germline V lookup: CDR1 MNHEY, CDR2 SVGEGT. V lost 5 bases and J 4 bases, leaving 11 bases between the germline ends. The CDR3 contains 13 residues. The CDR3 loop reads CASSDGVATEAFF. CDR3 sequence (DNA): TGTGCCAGCAGTGACGGAGTTGCCACTGAAGCTTTCTTT.

The chain is built from TRBV6-5 and TRBJ2-7; perhaps TRBD2 as D (5 bases). This CDR3 comprises 13 residues. Germline V lookup: CDR1 MNHEY, CDR2 SVGAGI. Trimming shortened V by 8 bases and J by 5 bases, and 16 bases separated the two germline ends. DNA of the CDR3: TGTGCCAGCCGGCCGGACTCCCCCCACGAGCAGTACTTC. Its protein is CASRPDSPHEQYF.

Only a few counts were recorded for this clonotype. The rearrangement links TRBV4-1 to TRBJ2-7; 7 bases agree with TRBD1. V was clipped by 4 bases and J by 1 base; unmatched bases: 7. Germline CDR1 is MGHRA and CDR2 is YSYEKL. The CDR3 sequence is 15 residues long. Here the CDR3 reads CASSPGTADSYEQYF. DNA of the CDR3: TGCGCCAGCAGCCCTGGGACAGCCGATTCCTACGAGCAGTACTTC.

V usage is TRBV12-3 or TRBV12-4 and J usage is TRBJ2-7; 7 nucleotides match TRBD1. The CDR3 is made up of 14 amino acids. V trimming: 5 bases; J trimming: 4 bases; junction bases outside the gene matches: 8. The CDR3 region is CASSVSGQSYEQYF. In DNA, the CDR3 is TGTGCCAGCAGTGTCTCGGGACAGAGTTACGAGCAGTACTTC.

As to this clonotype: This clone may be a read error of a much larger clone one base away. CDR3 bases: TGTGCCAGCAGGCACCAGCCCAATCAGCCCCAGCATTTT. It specifies CASRHQPNQPQHF. This chain joins TRBV7-2 and TRBJ1-5; no firm D call. Germline lookup yields CDR1 SGHTA and CDR2 FQGNSA. The CDR3 spans 13 residues. V was cut by 6 bases and J by 3 bases, with 9 bases left in between.

J is TRBJ1-5 and V is TRBV20-1, with D possibly matching TRBD1 (5 bases). Germline lookup yields CDR1 DFQATT and CDR2 SNEGSKA (reference sequence). The CDR3 is 14 residues long. Trimming removed 0 bases at V and 4 bases at J, with 10 bases between. DNA for the CDR3: TGCAGTGCTAGAGATCAGGGCGGGAATCAGCCCCAGCATTTT. Translated, it gives CSARDQGGNQPQHF.

The table lists this clonotype with a few counts. J is TRBJ1-4 and V is TRBV4-1; D is perhaps TRBD1 (5 bases). V was trimmed by 1 base and J by 4 bases, leaving 13 bases between them. CDR1 MGHRA and CDR2 YSYEKL come from the germline V gene. This CDR3 has 16 amino acids. CDR3 region: CASSQGQGLLNEKLFF. In DNA, the CDR3 is TGCGCCAGCAGCCAAGGTCAGGGTTTACTTAATGAAAAACTGTTTTTT.